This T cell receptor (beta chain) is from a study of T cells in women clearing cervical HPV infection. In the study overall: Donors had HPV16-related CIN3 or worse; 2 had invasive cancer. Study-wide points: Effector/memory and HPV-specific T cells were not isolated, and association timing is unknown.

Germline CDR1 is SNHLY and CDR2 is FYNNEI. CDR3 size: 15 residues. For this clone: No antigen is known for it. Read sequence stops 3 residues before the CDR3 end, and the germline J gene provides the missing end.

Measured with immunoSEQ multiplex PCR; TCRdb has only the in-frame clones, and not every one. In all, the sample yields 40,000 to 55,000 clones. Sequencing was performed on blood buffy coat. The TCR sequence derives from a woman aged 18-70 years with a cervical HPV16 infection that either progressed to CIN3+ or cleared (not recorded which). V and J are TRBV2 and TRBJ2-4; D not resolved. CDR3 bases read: TGTGCCAGCAGTGAAGATCGCGACAACCTTTATGGT. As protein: CASSEDRDNLYG. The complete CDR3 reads CASSEDRDNLYGQYF.